Below are 18 T cell receptor beta chains sequenced from a single sample in a study of tumor-infiltrating lymphocytes in oesophageal squamous cell carcinoma. TCRdb reanalysed the PCR reads using MiXCR and keeps one entry per CDR3 protein. The repertoire holds about 14,000 distinct CDR3 sequences, with 50% as singletons. The sample taken for sequencing was blood. These receptors were taken from a male donor with esophageal squamous cell carcinoma.

This clonotype was picked up a small number of times. V usage is TRBV7-4 and J usage is TRBJ2-7, with 10 nucleotides matching TRBD1. The J call is in doubt because the DNA end fits TRBJ2-1 better. Germline loops: CDR1 SGHVT, CDR2 SQSDAQ. CDR3 size: 17 residues. This chain's CDR3 is CASSSIIGQGGINEQFF. The CDR3 DNA reads TGTGCCAGCAGCTCAATTATCGGACAGGGGGGTATCAATGAGCAGTTCTTC.

In its sample, this clonotype was seen many times. The CDR3 here is CASRTGSGQPQHF. The CDR3 DNA sequence: TGTGCCAGCAGGACAGGGTCGGGTCAGCCCCAGCATTTT. This chain uses TRBV6-1 with TRBJ1-5, with 7 bases matching TRBD1. The CDR3 is 13 amino acids. J gave up 6 bases and V 6 bases, and 5 bases lay outside the gene matches. CDR1 and CDR2 (germline): MNHNS, SASEGT.

As concerns this clonotype: No conserved phenylalanine or tryptophan ends this CDR3, so it is likely a read error. Because the CDR3's place on the DNA is in doubt, the DNA is left out and the CDR3 is given as listed by TCRdb. J is TRBJ2-7 and V is TRBV7-6; the DNA was not compared with TRBD2, the D call given in the table. The germline V gene encodes CDR1 SGHVS and CDR2 FNYEAQ. The CDR3 contains 17 residues when both ends are counted. CDR3 in amino acids: CASSTTSGSSAEQFFGS.

This clonotype was detected only once. The CDR3 DNA reads TGTGCCAGCAGCTTAGATTCCGGGGTCACTGAAGCTTTCTTT. It yields the protein CASSLDSGVTEAFF. V is TRBV7-8 and J is TRBJ1-1; no clear D gene. Germline V CDR1 and CDR2: SGHVS, FQNEAQ. The CDR3 has 14 residues. V was clipped by 1 base and J by 4 bases, with 10 bases between them.

The chain uses TRBV7-1 and TRBJ2-5; 10 nucleotides line up with TRBD1. TRBV7-1 is marked as an open reading frame, function uncertain. Germline trimming cut 3 bases from V and 5 bases from J; bases unmatched to any gene: 3. This CDR3 is built from 14 residues. The CDR3 region is CASSSGQGKETQYF. CDR3 DNA sequence: TGTGCCAGCAGCTCGGGACAGGGGAAGGAGACCCAGTACTTC.

The table lists this clonotype with many counts. The genes are TRBV6-6 and TRBJ2-7; the match to TRBD2 covers 11 bases. Germline V gene sequence: CDR1 MNHNY, CDR2 SVGAGI (reference sequence). J gave up 2 bases and V 0 bases, and 3 bases lay outside the gene matches. This CDR3 region has 16 residues. This CDR3 is CASSYSLAGGTYEQYF. The CDR3 coding sequence is TGTGCCAGCAGTTACTCGCTAGCGGGAGGAACCTACGAGCAGTACTTC.

This clonotype was seen ten or more times. V is TRBV20-1 and J is TRBJ2-1; a possible D gene is TRBD2 (5 bases). Germline assignment: CDR1 DFQATT and CDR2 SNEGSKA (reference sequence). This CDR3 contains 13 residues. Trimming took 1 base from V and 4 from J, leaving 8 bases between them. CDR3 residues: CSARVSGYNEQFF. CDR3 bases: TGCAGTGCTAGAGTATCGGGATACAATGAGCAGTTCTTC.

CDR3 sequence (DNA): TGTGCCAGCAGCGGGGACTTGTCCTACAATGAGCAGTTCTTC. Translated: CASSGDLSYNEQFF. This chain connects TRBV7-4 to TRBJ2-1; the D gene is possibly TRBD2 (6 bases). This CDR3 spans 14 amino acids. Trimming stripped 5 bases from V and 1 base from J, with 9 bases between. The V gene's germline CDR1 is SGHVT and CDR2 SQSDAQ.

This clonotype was seen a handful of times. No DNA is shown, since the ends of the CDR3 on it are uncertain; the CDR3 is the one TCRdb lists. The CDR3 is CASSSGEGNTEAFFGQGGEKLFF. The rearrangement joins TRBV7-2 to TRBJ1-4; the listed D gene, TRBD1, was not tested against the DNA. The germline V gene encodes CDR1 SGHTA and CDR2 FQGNSA. The CDR3 length is 23 residues, termini included.

The chain has TRBV5-1 and TRBJ2-3; no firm D call. V was shortened by 4 bases and J by 0 bases, with 15 bases between the two germline ends. This CDR3 has 16 amino acids. Germline-derived CDR1 and CDR2 are SGHRS and YFSETQ. Here the CDR3 DNA reads TGCGCCAGCAGCCTAAGACCCCAGATCAGCACAGATACGCAGTATTTT. Its protein product is CASSLRPQISTDTQYF.

At least ten counts were recorded for this clonotype. V and J are TRBV6-1 and TRBJ1-6; D uncertain. Germline CDR1 is MNHNS and CDR2 is SASEGT. V lost 5 bases and J lost 13, with 9 bases in between. The CDR3 loop spans 11 amino acids. Here the CDR3 reads CASSLGGPLHF. In DNA form, the CDR3 reads TGTGCCAGCAGTTTAGGCGGCCCCCTCCACTTT.

The genes are TRBV7-2 and TRBJ2-3; D tentatively fits TRBD1 or TRBD2 (5 bases each). Per germline, CDR1 SGHTA and CDR2 FQGNSA. The CDR3 consists of 13 residues. V shed 8 bases and J shed 5 bases, with 14 bases lying between them. CDR3 protein: CASRSGGGDTQYF. The CDR3 DNA reads as TGTGCCAGCCGAAGCGGTGGGGGAGATACGCAGTATTTT.

This clonotype appeared many times. This may come from a read error, since a much larger clone is one base off. The genes are TRBV6-6 and TRBJ2-5, with 8 bases matching TRBD2. The CDR3 covers 19 residues. Germline CDR1 and CDR2: MNHNY and SVGAGI (reference sequence). J was trimmed by 11 bases and V by 2 bases; bases with no gene match: 25. CDR3 coding DNA: TGTGCCAGCAGTTACGCCCTCCGGGCCGACGGGAGGGCCAGGTATGAGCAGTACTTC. Translation gives CASSYALRADGRARYEQYF.

This clonotype was seen ten or more times. This chain connects TRBV18 to TRBJ1-5, with D maybe TRBD1 (5 bases). V dropped 3 bases and J dropped 3 bases, with 12 bases sitting between them. Per the germline V gene, CDR1 is KGHSH and CDR2 is LQKENI. The CDR3 loop spans 15 amino acids. In DNA, the CDR3 is TGTGCCAGCTCACCCGGGGGAGGGGACAATCAGCCCCAGCATTTT. Translating it yields CASSPGGGDNQPQHF. The full variable domain, rest sourced from reference TRBV18 and TRBJ1-5, is NAGVMQNPRHLVRRRGQEARLRCSPMKGHSHVYWYRQLPEEGLKFMVYLQKENIIDESGMPKERFSAEFPKEGPSILRIQQVVRGDSAAYFCASSPGGGDNQPQHFGDGTRLSIL.

The chain has TRBV7-3 and TRBJ2-5; TRBD1 agrees at 7 bases. The DNA matches TRBJ2-1 better at its end, which makes the J call doubtful. Germline V gene lookup returns CDR1 SGHTA and CDR2 FQGTGA. The length of the CDR3 is 14 residues. The CDR3 loop reads CASSFSTGMNEQFF. Here the CDR3 DNA reads TGTGCCAGCAGCTTCTCGACAGGGATGAATGAGCAGTTCTTC.

As to this clonotype: The conserved phenylalanine or tryptophan is not found at the CDR3 terminus, so this likely reflects a read error. The limits of the CDR3 on the DNA are not certain, so only TCRdb's listed CDR3 is given. The gene calls are TRBV10-3 and TRBJ1-1. The CDR3 region is 9 residues in length, termini included. Germline lookup yields CDR1 ENHRY and CDR2 SYGVKD. The CDR3: CAISECLGQ.

By frequency in the sample, this clonotype is medium-sized. The CDR3 carries no conserved terminal phenylalanine or tryptophan, so it likely arises from a read error. It is unclear where the CDR3 begins or ends on the DNA, so no DNA is shown, and the CDR3 is as TCRdb lists it. V usage is TRBV7-3 and J usage is TRBJ2-7; the table assigns TRBD1, which was not confirmed against the DNA. Germline CDR1 and CDR2: SGHTA and FQGTGA. The CDR3 is 17 residues long, ends included. This chain's CDR3 is CASSSTGTGYNGYTFGS.

Many counts were recorded for this clonotype. The genes are TRBV19 and TRBJ2-1; TRBD1 matches at 7 bases. There are 15 residues in the CDR3. Trimming at V came to 6 bases and at J to 7 bases, leaving 12 bases not matched to a gene. Germline V lookup: CDR1 LNHDA, CDR2 SQIVND (reference sequence). The chain's CDR3 is CASSTAGTALNEQFF. DNA for the CDR3: TGTGCCAGTAGCACCGCCGGGACAGCGCTGAATGAGCAGTTCTTC.